The clone carrying this T cell receptor (beta chain) was seen only a few times. This sample was taken from a study of blood T cells in healthy people across ages. Trimming removed 0 bases from V and 4 bases from J; junction bases left unmatched: 8. Germline CDR1 is DFQATT and CDR2 is SNEGSKA (reference sequence). This CDR3 is built from 16 residues. The use of a sample-barcoded 5' primer and a J-beta primer mix characterized a second PCR of roughly 6 to 11 cycles. TCRdb re-derived calls from the 5' RACE reads in MiXCR, one entry per CDR3 protein. The data contain 800,000 to 950,000 distinct CDR3 sequences, 29% of them singletons. This same sample was also part of a study on T cells of mothers and their children. This second study notes: RNA extracted was entirely used for cDNA synthesis, approximately 1.5 ug per 15 ul.

This receptor was obtained from a woman aged 40-49 years in good health. Sequenced: blood. The V call is TRBV20-1, the J call TRBJ1-2, with 10 bases matching TRBD1. CDR3 in amino acids: CSARDPLTGGGYGYTF. In DNA form, the CDR3 reads TGCAGTGCTAGAGATCCCCTGACAGGGGGCGGCTATGGCTACACCTTC.